This TCR beta chain was captured by sequencing in a study of Graves' ophthalmopathy and Graves' hyperthyroidism. CDR1 is SGHTA, CDR2 FQGNSA, per germline. The CDR3 runs to 15 residues. V lost 3 bases, J lost 0 bases, and 11 bases lay in between. From RNA, the CDR3 regions of TCR beta chains were amplified and sequenced. First-round RT-PCR with HTBI primers preceded a second-round multiplex PCR. TCRdb processed the multiplex PCR reads anew with MiXCR; each CDR3 protein has one entry. The sample yields 400,000 or so distinct CDR3 sequences, about 18% seen once. This clonotype appeared many times. Other autoimmune diseases, uncontrolled infections, pregnancy or lactation ruled patients out of participation.

This TCR was recovered from an adult woman with stable Graves' hyperthyroidism. V and J are TRBV7-2 and TRBJ1-1; tentatively, D is TRBD1 (5 bases). The sequenced material came from peripheral blood. The CDR3 spells CASSLWAGMNTEAFF. The DNA for the CDR3 is TGTGCCAGCAGCTTGTGGGCAGGGATGAACACTGAAGCTTTCTTT.